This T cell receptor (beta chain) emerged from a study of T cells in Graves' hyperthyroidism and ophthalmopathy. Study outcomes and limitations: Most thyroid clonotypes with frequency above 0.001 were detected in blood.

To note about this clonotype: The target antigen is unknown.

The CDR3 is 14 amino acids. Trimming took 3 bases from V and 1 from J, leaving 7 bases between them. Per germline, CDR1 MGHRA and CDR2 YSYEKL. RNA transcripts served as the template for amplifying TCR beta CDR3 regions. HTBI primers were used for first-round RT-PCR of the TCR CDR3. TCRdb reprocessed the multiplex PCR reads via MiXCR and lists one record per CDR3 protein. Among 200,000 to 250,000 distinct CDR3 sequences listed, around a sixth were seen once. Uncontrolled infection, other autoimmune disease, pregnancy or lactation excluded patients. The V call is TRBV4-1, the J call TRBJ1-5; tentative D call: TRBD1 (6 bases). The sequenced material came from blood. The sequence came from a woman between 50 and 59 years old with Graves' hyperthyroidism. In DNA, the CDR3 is TGCGCCAGCAGCCAGCAGGGGAGCAATCAGCCCCAGCATTTT. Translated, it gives CASSQQGSNQPQHF.